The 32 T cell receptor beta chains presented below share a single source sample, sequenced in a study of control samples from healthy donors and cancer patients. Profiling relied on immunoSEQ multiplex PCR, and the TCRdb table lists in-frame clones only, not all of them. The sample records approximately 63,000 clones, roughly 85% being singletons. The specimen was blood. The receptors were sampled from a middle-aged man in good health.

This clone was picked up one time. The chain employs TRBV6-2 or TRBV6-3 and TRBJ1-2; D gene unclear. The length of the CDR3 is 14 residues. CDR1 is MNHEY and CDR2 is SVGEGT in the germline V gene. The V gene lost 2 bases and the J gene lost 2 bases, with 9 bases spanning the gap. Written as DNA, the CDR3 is TGTGCCAGCAGTTACCATAGAGGAAACTATGGCTACACCTTC. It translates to CASSYHRGNYGYTF.

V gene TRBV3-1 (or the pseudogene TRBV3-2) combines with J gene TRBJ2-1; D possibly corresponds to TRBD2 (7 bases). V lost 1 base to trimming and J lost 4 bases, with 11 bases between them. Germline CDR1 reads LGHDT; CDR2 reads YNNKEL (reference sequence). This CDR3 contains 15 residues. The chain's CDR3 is CASSQGGGRYNEQFF. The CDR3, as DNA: TGTGCCAGCAGCCAAGGGGGGGGGCGGTACAATGAGCAGTTCTTC.

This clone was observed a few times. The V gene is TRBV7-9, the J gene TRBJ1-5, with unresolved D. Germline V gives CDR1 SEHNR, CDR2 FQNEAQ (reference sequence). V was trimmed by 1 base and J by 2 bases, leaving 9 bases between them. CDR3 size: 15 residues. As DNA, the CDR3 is TGTGCCAGCAGCTTAGGGTCTCTTGGCAATCAGCCCCAGCATTTT. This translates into CASSLGSLGNQPQHF.

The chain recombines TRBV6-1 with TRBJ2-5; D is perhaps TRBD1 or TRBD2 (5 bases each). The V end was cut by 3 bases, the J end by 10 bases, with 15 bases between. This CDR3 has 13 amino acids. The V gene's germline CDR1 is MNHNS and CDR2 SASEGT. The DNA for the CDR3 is TGTGCCAGCAGTGACCGGGACCCCCGTGGCCAGTACTTC. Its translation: CASSDRDPRGQYF.

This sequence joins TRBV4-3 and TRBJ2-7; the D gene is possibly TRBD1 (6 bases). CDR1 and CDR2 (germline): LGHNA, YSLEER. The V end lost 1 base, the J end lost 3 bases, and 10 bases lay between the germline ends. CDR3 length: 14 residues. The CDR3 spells CASSQGQGHYEQYF. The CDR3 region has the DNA TGCGCCAGCAGCCAAGGGCAGGGGCACTACGAGCAGTACTTC.

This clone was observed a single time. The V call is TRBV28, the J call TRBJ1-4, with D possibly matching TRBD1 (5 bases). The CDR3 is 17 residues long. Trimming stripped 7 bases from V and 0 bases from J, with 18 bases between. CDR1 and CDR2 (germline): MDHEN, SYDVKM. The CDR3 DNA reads TGTGCCAGCATCTACGGGGGTATTCCTGCAACTAATGAAAAACTGTTTTTT. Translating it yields CASIYGGIPATNEKLFF.

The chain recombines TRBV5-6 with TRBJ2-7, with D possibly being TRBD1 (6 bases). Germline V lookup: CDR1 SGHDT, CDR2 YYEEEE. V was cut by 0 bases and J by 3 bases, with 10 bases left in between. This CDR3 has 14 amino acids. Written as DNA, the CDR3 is TGTGCCAGCAGCTTGGGCCCCAGGGGCTACGAGCAGTACTTC. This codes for CASSLGPRGYEQYF.

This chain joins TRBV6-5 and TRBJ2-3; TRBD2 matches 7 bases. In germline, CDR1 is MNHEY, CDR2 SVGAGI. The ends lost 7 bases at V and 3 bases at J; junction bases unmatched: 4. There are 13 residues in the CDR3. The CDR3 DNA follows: TGTGCCAGCACGGGGGAGGGAACAGATACGCAGTATTTT. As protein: CASTGEGTDTQYF.

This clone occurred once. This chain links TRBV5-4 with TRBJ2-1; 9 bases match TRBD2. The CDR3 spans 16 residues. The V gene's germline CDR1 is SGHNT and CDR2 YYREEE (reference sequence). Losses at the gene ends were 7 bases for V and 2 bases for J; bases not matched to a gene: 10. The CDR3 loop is CASSAAGGRTYNEQFF. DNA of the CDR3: TGTGCCAGCTCGGCGGCGGGAGGGCGAACCTACAATGAGCAGTTCTTC.

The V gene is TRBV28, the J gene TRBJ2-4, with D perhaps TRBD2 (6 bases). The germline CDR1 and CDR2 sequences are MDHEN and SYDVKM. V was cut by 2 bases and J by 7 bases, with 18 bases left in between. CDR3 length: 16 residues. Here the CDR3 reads CASSLRGYRSRNIQYF. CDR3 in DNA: TGTGCCAGCAGTTTACGGGGGTATAGGAGTCGGAACATTCAGTACTTC.

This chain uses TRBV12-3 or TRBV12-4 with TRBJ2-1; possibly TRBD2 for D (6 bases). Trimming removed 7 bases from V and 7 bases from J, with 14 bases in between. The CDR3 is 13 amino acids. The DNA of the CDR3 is TGTGCCAGCAATTCGGCGGGGCGGAATGAGCAGTTCTTC. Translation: CASNSAGRNEQFF.

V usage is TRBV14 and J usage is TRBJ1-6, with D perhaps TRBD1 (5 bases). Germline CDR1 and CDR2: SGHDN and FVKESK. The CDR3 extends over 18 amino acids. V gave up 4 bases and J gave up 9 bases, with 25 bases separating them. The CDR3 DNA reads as TGTGCCAGCAGCCCCCAAAGGCAGGGAATACTTCGTACTTCACCCCTCCACTTT. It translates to CASSPQRQGILRTSPLHF.

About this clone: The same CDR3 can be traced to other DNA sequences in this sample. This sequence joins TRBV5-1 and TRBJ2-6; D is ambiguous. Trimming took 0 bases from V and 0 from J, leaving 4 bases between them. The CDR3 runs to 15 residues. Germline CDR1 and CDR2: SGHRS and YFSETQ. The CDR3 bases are TGCGCCAGCAGCTTGGAAGGCTCTGGGGCCAACGTCCTGACTTTC. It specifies CASSLEGSGANVLTF.

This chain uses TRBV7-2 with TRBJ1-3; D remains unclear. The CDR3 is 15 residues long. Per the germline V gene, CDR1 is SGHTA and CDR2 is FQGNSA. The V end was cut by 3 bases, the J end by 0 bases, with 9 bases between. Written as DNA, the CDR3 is TGTGCCAGCAGCTTGGGTGGGAGCTCTGGAAACACCATATATTTT. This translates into CASSLGGSSGNTIYF. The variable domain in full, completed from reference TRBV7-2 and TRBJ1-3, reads GAGVSQSPSNKVTEKGKDVELRCDPISGHTALYWYRQSLGQGLEFLIYFQGNSAPDKSGLPSDRFSAERTGGSVSTLTIQRTQQEDSAVYLCASSLGGSSGNTIYFGEGSWLTVV.

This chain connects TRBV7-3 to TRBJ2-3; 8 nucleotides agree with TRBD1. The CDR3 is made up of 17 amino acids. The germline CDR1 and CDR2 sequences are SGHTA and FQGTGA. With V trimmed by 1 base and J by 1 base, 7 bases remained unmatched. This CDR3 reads CASSLRGQGARTDTQYF. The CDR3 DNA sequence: TGTGCCAGCAGCTTAAGGGGCCAGGGGGCCCGCACAGATACGCAGTATTTT.

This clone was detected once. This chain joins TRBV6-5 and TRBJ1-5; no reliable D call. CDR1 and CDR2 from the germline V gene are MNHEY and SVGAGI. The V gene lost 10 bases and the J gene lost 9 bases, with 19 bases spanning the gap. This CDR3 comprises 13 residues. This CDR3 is CATTPRGNWPQHF. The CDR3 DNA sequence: TGTGCCACCACCCCCCGAGGCAATTGGCCCCAGCATTTT.

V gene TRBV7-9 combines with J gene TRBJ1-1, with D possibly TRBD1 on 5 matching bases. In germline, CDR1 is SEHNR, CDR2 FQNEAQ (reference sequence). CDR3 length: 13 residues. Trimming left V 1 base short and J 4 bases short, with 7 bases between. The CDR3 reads CASSLGGVTEAFF. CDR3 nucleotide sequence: TGTGCCAGCAGCTTAGGGGGGGTCACTGAAGCTTTCTTT.

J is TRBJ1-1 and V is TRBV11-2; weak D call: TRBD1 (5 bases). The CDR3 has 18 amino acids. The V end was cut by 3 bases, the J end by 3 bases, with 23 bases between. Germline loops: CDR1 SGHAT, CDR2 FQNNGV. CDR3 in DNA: TGTGCCAGCAGCTTTGTCAGAACAGGCCCCGGGAACGACACTGAAGCTTTCTTT. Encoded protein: CASSFVRTGPGNDTEAFF. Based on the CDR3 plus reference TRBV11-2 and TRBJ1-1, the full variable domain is EAGVAQSPRYKIIEKRQSVAFWCNPISGHATLYWYQQILGQGPKLLIQFQNNGVVDDSQLPKDRFSAERLKGVDSTLKIQPAKLEDSAVYLCASSFVRTGPGNDTEAFFGQGTRLTVV.

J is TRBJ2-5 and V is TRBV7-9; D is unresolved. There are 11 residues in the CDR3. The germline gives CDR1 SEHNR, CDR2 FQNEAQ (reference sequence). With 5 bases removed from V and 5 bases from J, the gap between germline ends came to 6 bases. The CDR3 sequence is CASSQGETQYF. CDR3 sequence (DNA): TGTGCCAGCAGCCAAGGGGAGACCCAGTACTTC.

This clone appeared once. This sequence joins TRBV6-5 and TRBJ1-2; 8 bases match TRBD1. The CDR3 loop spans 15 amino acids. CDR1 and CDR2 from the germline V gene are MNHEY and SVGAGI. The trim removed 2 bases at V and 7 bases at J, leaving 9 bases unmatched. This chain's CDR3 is CASSYANRGRSGYTF. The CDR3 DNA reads TGTGCCAGCAGTTACGCCAACAGGGGGAGGAGTGGCTACACCTTC.

The CDR3 region is CASSYRRPGEAFF. The CDR3 bases are TGTGCCAGCAGTTACAGGCGCCCGGGTGAAGCTTTCTTT. V gene TRBV6-2 or TRBV6-3 combines with J gene TRBJ1-1; D is unresolved. The CDR3 contains 13 residues. Germline V gene lookup returns CDR1 MNHEY and CDR2 SVGEGT. V was shortened by 2 bases and J by 7 bases, with 11 bases between the two germline ends.

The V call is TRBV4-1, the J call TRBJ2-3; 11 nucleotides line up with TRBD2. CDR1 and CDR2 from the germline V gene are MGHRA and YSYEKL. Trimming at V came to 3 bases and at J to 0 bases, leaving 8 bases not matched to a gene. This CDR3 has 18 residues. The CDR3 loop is CASSQETSGDGSTDTQYF. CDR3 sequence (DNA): TGCGCCAGCAGCCAGGAGACTAGCGGGGACGGCAGCACAGATACGCAGTATTTT.

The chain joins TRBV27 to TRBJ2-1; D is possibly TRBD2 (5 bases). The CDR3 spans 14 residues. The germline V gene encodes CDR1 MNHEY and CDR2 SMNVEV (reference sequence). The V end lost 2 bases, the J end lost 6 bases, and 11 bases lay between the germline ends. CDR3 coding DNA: TGTGCCAGCAGTTTAAGGAGAGGAGGCAATGAGCAGTTCTTC. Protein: CASSLRRGGNEQFF.

Here the CDR3 reads CASSLTRGHNEKLFF. Written as DNA, the CDR3 is TGTGCCAGCAGTTTAACTAGGGGGCATAATGAAAAACTGTTTTTT. The chain is built from TRBV28 and TRBJ1-4; the match to TRBD1 covers 7 bases. CDR1 and CDR2 (germline): MDHEN, SYDVKM. This CDR3 spans 15 amino acids. V shed 2 bases, J shed 4 bases, and the junction held 4 bases outside the gene matches.

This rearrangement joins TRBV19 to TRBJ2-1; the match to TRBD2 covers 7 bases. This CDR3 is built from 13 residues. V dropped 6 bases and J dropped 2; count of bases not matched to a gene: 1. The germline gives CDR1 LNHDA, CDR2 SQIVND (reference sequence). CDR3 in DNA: TGTGCCAGTAGGCGGGGGACCTACAATGAGCAGTTCTTC. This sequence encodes CASRRGTYNEQFF. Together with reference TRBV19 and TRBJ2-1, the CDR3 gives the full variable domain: DGGITQSPKYLFRKEGQNVTLSCEQNLNHDAMYWYRQDPGQGLRLIYYSQIVNDFQKGDIAEGYSVSREKKESFPLTVTSAQKNPTAFYLCASRRGTYNEQFFGPGTRLTVL.

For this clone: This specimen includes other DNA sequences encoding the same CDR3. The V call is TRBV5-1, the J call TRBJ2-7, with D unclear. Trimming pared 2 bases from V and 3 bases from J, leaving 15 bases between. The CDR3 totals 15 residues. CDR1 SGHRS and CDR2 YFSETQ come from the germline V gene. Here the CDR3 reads CASSFLKGENYEQYF. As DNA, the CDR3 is TGCGCCAGCAGCTTTTTAAAAGGAGAGAACTACGAGCAGTACTTC.

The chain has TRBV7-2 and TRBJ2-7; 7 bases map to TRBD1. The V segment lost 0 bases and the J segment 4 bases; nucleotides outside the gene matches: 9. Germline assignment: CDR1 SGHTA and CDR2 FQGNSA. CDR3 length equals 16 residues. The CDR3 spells CASSLAIGQAPYEQYF. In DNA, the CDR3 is TGTGCCAGCAGCTTAGCGATCGGACAGGCCCCATACGAGCAGTACTTC.

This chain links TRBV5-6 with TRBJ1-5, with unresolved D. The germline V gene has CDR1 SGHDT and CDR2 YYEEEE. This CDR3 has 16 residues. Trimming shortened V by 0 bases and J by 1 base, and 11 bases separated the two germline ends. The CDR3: CASSLAGIGSNQPQHF. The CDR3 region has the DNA TGTGCCAGCAGCTTGGCAGGAATCGGGAGCAATCAGCCCCAGCATTTT. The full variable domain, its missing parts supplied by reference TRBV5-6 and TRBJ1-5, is DAGVTQSPTHLIKTRGQQVTLRCSPKSGHDTVSWYQQALGQGPQFIFQYYEEEERQRGNFPDRFSGHQFPNYSSELNVNALLLGDSALYLCASSLAGIGSNQPQHFGDGTRLSIL.

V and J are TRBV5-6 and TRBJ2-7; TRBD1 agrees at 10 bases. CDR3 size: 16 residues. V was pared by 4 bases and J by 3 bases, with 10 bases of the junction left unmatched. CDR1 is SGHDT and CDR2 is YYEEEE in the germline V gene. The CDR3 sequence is CASSPIRQGANYEQYF. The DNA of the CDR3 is TGTGCCAGCAGCCCTATCCGACAGGGGGCAAACTACGAGCAGTACTTC.

The CDR3 here is CASSADPVVSGTDTQYF. DNA for the CDR3: TGTGCCAGCAGCGCCGATCCAGTGGTCTCTGGAACAGATACGCAGTATTTT. The rearrangement uses TRBV9 and TRBJ2-3, with D hard to call. The CDR3 loop spans 17 amino acids. Trimming removed 3 bases at V and 3 bases at J, with 20 bases between. CDR1 and CDR2 (germline): SGDLS, YYNGEE.

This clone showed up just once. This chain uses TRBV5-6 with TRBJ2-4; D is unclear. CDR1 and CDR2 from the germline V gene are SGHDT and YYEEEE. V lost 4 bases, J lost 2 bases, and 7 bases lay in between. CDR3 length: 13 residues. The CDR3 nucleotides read TGTGCCAGCAGCCGCGGAACCAAAAACATTCAGTACTTC. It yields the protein CASSRGTKNIQYF.

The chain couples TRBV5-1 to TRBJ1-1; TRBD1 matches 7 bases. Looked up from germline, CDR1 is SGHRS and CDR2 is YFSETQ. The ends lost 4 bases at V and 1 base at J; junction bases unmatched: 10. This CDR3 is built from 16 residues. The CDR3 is CASSPNTGAQNTEAFF. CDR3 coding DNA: TGCGCCAGCAGCCCAAATACAGGGGCCCAGAACACTGAAGCTTTCTTT.